The 15 T cell receptor beta chains below come from one sample, sequenced in a study of blood T cell repertoires in COVID-19. TCRdb keeps only in-frame clones here, not all; method: immunoSEQ multiplex PCR. The sample holds about 220,000 clones, approximately 83% seen once. Sequenced input: PBMCs or T cells enriched from blood (not recorded which). The receptors here all came from an older woman who had recovered from COVID-19.

The chain links TRBV11-2 to TRBJ1-2; maybe TRBD1 (5 bases). CDR1 is SGHAT, CDR2 FQNNGV, per germline. V lost 1 base, J lost 2 bases, and 8 bases lay in between. The CDR3 has 14 residues. DNA of the CDR3: TGTGCCAGCAGCTTAGTGGACAACAACTATGGCTACACCTTC. It yields the protein CASSLVDNNYGYTF.

The V and J genes are TRBV5-4 and TRBJ2-1; maybe TRBD1 (6 bases). Deletions cut 0 bases from V and 10 bases from J, with 17 bases between. The germline gives CDR1 SGHNT, CDR2 YYREEE (reference sequence). The CDR3 has 15 amino acids. CDR3 coding DNA: TGTGCCAGCAGCTTGGATCTTACAGGGAGTGTAGAGCAGTTCTTC. Residues: CASSLDLTGSVEQFF. Supplemented by reference TRBV5-4 and TRBJ2-1, the full variable domain reads ETGVTQSPTHLIKTRGQQVTLRCSSQSGHNTVSWYQQALGQGPQFIFQYYREEENGRGNFPPRFSGLQFPNYSSELNVNALELDDSALYLCASSLDLTGSVEQFFGPGTRLTVL.

The V call is TRBV5-6, the J call TRBJ2-1, with a possible D match to TRBD2 (5 bases). CDR1 is SGHDT, CDR2 YYEEEE, per germline. This CDR3 is 18 amino acids long. Trimming took off 2 bases at V and 0 bases at J, with 18 bases between the two ends. The CDR3 DNA reads as TGTGCCAGCAGCTTTATGGAGGCTTCTACGAGCTCCTACAATGAGCAGTTCTTC. This encodes CASSFMEASTSSYNEQFF. Full variable domain (rest looked up from reference TRBV5-6 and TRBJ2-1): DAGVTQSPTHLIKTRGQQVTLRCSPKSGHDTVSWYQQALGQGPQFIFQYYEEEERQRGNFPDRFSGHQFPNYSSELNVNALLLGDSALYLCASSFMEASTSSYNEQFFGPGTRLTVL.

The chain recombines TRBV18 with TRBJ1-4; tentatively, D is TRBD1 (5 bases). CDR1 and CDR2 from the germline V gene are KGHSH and LQKENI. With 3 bases removed from V and 2 bases from J, the gap between germline ends came to 13 bases. This CDR3 has 16 residues. The CDR3, as DNA: TGTGCCAGCTCACCTCCCAGGGAAAGCACTAATGAAAAACTGTTTTTT. This translates into CASSPPRESTNEKLFF. The full variable domain, its missing parts supplied by reference TRBV18 and TRBJ1-4, is NAGVMQNPRHLVRRRGQEARLRCSPMKGHSHVYWYRQLPEEGLKFMVYLQKENIIDESGMPKERFSAEFPKEGPSILRIQQVVRGDSAAYFCASSPPRESTNEKLFFGSGTQLSVL.

This sequence joins TRBV3-1 (or the pseudogene TRBV3-2) and TRBJ2-3; 7 positions agree with TRBD2. The V and J ends lost 1 base and 2 bases, in that order; junction bases with no gene match: 3. The CDR3 is 15 residues long. Per germline, CDR1 LGHDT and CDR2 YNNKEL (reference sequence). The CDR3: CASSQVRGVTDTQYF. The CDR3 nucleotides are TGTGCCAGCAGCCAAGTCCGGGGGGTCACAGATACGCAGTATTTT.

The V and J genes are TRBV3-1 (or the pseudogene TRBV3-2) and TRBJ1-1, with 7 nucleotides matching TRBD1. CDR1 and CDR2 (germline): LGHDT, YNNKEL (reference sequence). The V and J ends lost 4 bases and 4 bases, in that order; junction bases with no gene match: 9. This CDR3 has 15 amino acids. The CDR3 DNA reads as TGTGCCAGCAGCCCTGTACAGGGGAAGGCCACTGAAGCTTTCTTT. Translation gives CASSPVQGKATEAFF.

The gene calls are TRBV7-8 and TRBJ1-5; 7 positions match TRBD1. V lost 1 base and J lost 1; bases outside the gene matches: 4. Germline CDR1 and CDR2: SGHVS and FQNEAQ. The CDR3 length is 16 residues. In nucleotides, the CDR3 is TGTGCCAGCAGCTTAGGGGGGACAGCAAGCAATCAGCCCCAGCATTTT. Translating gives CASSLGGTASNQPQHF.

The rearrangement joins TRBV18 to TRBJ2-7; D is unclear. Germline-derived CDR1 and CDR2 are KGHSH and LQKENI. This CDR3 is 14 amino acids long. The germline V and J ends were trimmed by 0 bases and 1 base, with 7 bases remaining between them. The CDR3 is CASSPPSDSYEQYF. The CDR3 bases are TGTGCCAGCTCACCACCATCAGATTCCTACGAGCAGTACTTC.

This clone was detected only once. This chain links TRBV29-1 with TRBJ2-7, with 10 bases aligning to TRBD2. The CDR3 length is 14 residues. Trimming cost V 3 bases and J 6 bases; bases outside gene matches: 8. Germline V gives CDR1 SQVTM, CDR2 ANQGSEA. In nucleotides, the CDR3 is TGCAGCGTTGAGGTCCTAGCGGGAGCCCGCGAGCAGTACTTC. Amino acid sequence: CSVEVLAGAREQYF.

The rearrangement uses TRBV2 and TRBJ2-1, with 10 bases identical to TRBD1. The CDR3 contains 14 residues. The V segment lost 7 bases and the J segment 5 bases; nucleotides outside the gene matches: 5. Germline values: CDR1 SNHLY, CDR2 FYNNEI. CDR3 nucleotides: TGTGCCAGCACGGGACAGGGGAGAGACAATGAGCAGTTCTTC. Translating gives CASTGQGRDNEQFF.

The chain links TRBV5-1 to TRBJ2-7; D call uncertain. Trimming took 0 bases from V and 2 from J, leaving 9 bases between them. Germline V gene lookup returns CDR1 SGHRS and CDR2 YFSETQ. The CDR3 is made up of 14 amino acids. The CDR3 protein is CASSLAVRAYEQYF. The CDR3, as DNA: TGCGCCAGCAGCTTGGCCGTCCGTGCCTACGAGCAGTACTTC.

This clone has only a few counts. In the same sample, other DNA sequences code for this CDR3. The V and J genes are TRBV19 and TRBJ1-6; D perhaps matches TRBD1 (6 bases). V was shortened by 10 bases and J by 4 bases, with 11 bases between the two germline ends. The CDR3 contains 13 residues. Germline V gene data show CDR1 as LNHDA and CDR2 as SQIVND (reference sequence). The CDR3 loop reads CATSGQYNSPLHF. The CDR3 DNA follows: TGTGCCACCTCCGGACAGTATAATTCACCCCTCCACTTT.

J is TRBJ1-6 and V is TRBV19; 9 bases map to TRBD1. The CDR3 has 15 amino acids. Germline trimming cut 1 base from V and 9 bases from J; bases unmatched to any gene: 4. The germline V gene has CDR1 LNHDA and CDR2 SQIVND (reference sequence). CDR3 sequence: CASSIGTGELSPLHF. In nucleotides, the CDR3 is TGTGCCAGTAGTATAGGGACAGGGGAACTTTCACCCCTCCACTTT. Using reference TRBV19 and TRBJ1-6 for the parts outside the CDR3, the full variable domain is DGGITQSPKYLFRKEGQNVTLSCEQNLNHDAMYWYRQDPGQGLRLIYYSQIVNDFQKGDIAEGYSVSREKKESFPLTVTSAQKNPTAFYLCASSIGTGELSPLHFGNGTRLTVT.

In regard to this clone: The likely explanation is a read error, given a far larger clone one base away. The gene calls are TRBV11-3 and TRBJ2-1; the match to TRBD2 covers 7 bases. This CDR3 region has 16 residues. Trimming cost V 2 bases and J 8 bases; bases outside gene matches: 12. Per germline, CDR1 SGHNT and CDR2 YENEEA. The CDR3 loop is CASSLTGWGGLDEQFF. CDR3 bases: TGTGCCAGCAGCTTAACCGGGTGGGGGGGTTTGGATGAGCAGTTCTTC.

The rearrangement links TRBV4-3 to TRBJ1-1, with a tentative D call TRBD1 (6 bases). The germline V gene has CDR1 LGHNA and CDR2 YSLEER. The CDR3 contains 13 residues. V gave up 3 bases and J gave up 6 bases, with 11 bases separating them. The CDR3 loop is CASSHPWTAEAFF. DNA of the CDR3: TGCGCCAGCAGCCACCCTTGGACAGCTGAAGCTTTCTTT.